The rows below give T cell receptor beta chains drawn from one sample of a study of regulatory T cells in long-lasting Graves disease. TCRdb independently ran MiXCR on the multiplex PCR reads; one entry per CDR3 protein. The sample yields roughly 350,000 distinct CDR3 sequences, 15% to 20% seen once. Separately, the same data were catalogued under a study of T cells in Graves' hyperthyroidism and ophthalmopathy.

Sample: peripheral blood mononuclear cells (PBMCs), taken at new diagnosis, from a patient treated with antithyroid drugs. Receptors originate from a woman aged 18-29 years with Graves disease. The CDR3 runs from the conserved cysteine through the conserved F or W. The D gene is left open where the match is weak. Size tells how often a clone was seen (once, few, many) or the class of an expanded clone, and some rows leave it out.

j_gene: TRBJ1-2
abundance: few
d_gene: NA
v_gene: TRBV3-1
CDR3nt: TGTGCCAGCAGCCAAGTGGTAGGGAACTATGGCTACACCTTC
CDR3aa: CASSQVVGNYGYTF

j_gene: TRBJ2-7
abundance: many
d_gene: NA
v_gene: TRBV7-2
CDR3nt: TGTGCCAGCAGCCCCGCTGGCGGGACGCTTTACGAGCAGTACTTC
CDR3aa: CASSPAGGTLYEQYF

j_gene: TRBJ2-3
abundance: many
d_gene: NA
v_gene: TRBV4-1
CDR3nt: TGCGCCAGCAGCCTAGGGGGGGGGGGACTAGATACGCAGTATTTT
CDR3aa: CASSLGGGGLDTQYF

j_gene: TRBJ2-1
abundance: many
d_gene: TRBD2
v_gene: TRBV6-1
CDR3nt: TGTGCCAGCCGCGGGGGGCTCTACAATGAGCAGTTCTTC
CDR3aa: CASRGGLYNEQFF

j_gene: TRBJ2-3
abundance: many
d_gene: NA
v_gene: TRBV28
CDR3nt: TGTGCCAGCAACGAGGGAAGCAGCACAGATACGCAGTATTTT
CDR3aa: CASNEGSSTDTQYF

j_gene: TRBJ1-5
abundance: NA
d_gene: NA
v_gene: TRBV3-1
CDR3nt: TGTGCCAGCAGTCGTTTAGGACAGATAAATCAGCCCCAGCATTTT
CDR3aa: CASSRLGQINQPQHF

j_gene: TRBJ1-5
abundance: NA
d_gene: NA
v_gene: TRBV19
CDR3nt: TGTGCCAGTAGTATAGGCCGCAGGCAGAATCAGCCCCAGCATTTT
CDR3aa: CASSIGRRQNQPQHF

j_gene: TRBJ1-5
abundance: NA
d_gene: TRBD1
v_gene: TRBV10-3
CDR3nt: TGTGCCATCAGTGAGTCGATGGGACAGGGCCAGCCCCAGCATTTT
CDR3aa: CAISESMGQGQPQHF

j_gene: TRBJ2-1
abundance: NA
d_gene: TRBD1
v_gene: TRBV7-3
CDR3nt: TGTGCCAGCAGCCCCGGGACAGGGGAGAATGAGCAGTTCTTC
CDR3aa: CASSPGTGENEQFF

j_gene: TRBJ2-7
abundance: many
d_gene: TRBD2
v_gene: TRBV24-1
CDR3nt: TGTGCCACCAGTGATCTAGCGGGAGCGGGCTACGAGCAGTACTTC
CDR3aa: CATSDLAGAGYEQYF

j_gene: TRBJ1-3
abundance: NA
d_gene: NA
v_gene: TRBV28
CDR3nt: TGTGCCAGCAGTAAAATCATTATCAGGGGTTTTGGAAACACCATATATTTT
CDR3aa: CASSKIIIRGFGNTIYF

j_gene: TRBJ1-4
abundance: many
d_gene: NA
v_gene: TRBV18
CDR3nt: TGTGCCAGCTCAAGTTTGGATAATGAAAAACTGTTTTTT
CDR3aa: CASSSLDNEKLFF

j_gene: TRBJ2-3
abundance: NA
d_gene: TRBD2
v_gene: TRBV5-1
CDR3nt: TGCGCCAGCAGCTTTAATAGCGGGTCGACAGATACGCAGTATTTT
CDR3aa: CASSFNSGSTDTQYF

j_gene: TRBJ1-2
abundance: many
d_gene: TRBD1
v_gene: TRBV5-1
CDR3nt: TGCGCCAGCAGCGTGGACAGGGGAGCGAATGGCTACACCTTC
CDR3aa: CASSVDRGANGYTF

j_gene: TRBJ2-7
abundance: many
d_gene: NA
v_gene: TRBV12-3/TRBV12-4
CDR3nt: TGTGCCAGCAGTCAACTCGGGCCCTACGAGCAGTACTTC
CDR3aa: CASSQLGPYEQYF

j_gene: TRBJ2-3
abundance: many
d_gene: NA
v_gene: TRBV7-3
CDR3nt: TGTGCCAGCAGCTCAGGGGGGTTAGATACGCAGTATTTT
CDR3aa: CASSSGGLDTQYF

j_gene: TRBJ2-5
abundance: many
d_gene: TRBD2
v_gene: TRBV7-9
CDR3nt: TGTGCCAGCAGTGCGGGACTAGCGGAAAAAGAGACCCAGTACTTC
CDR3aa: CASSAGLAEKETQYF

j_gene: TRBJ1-4
abundance: many
d_gene: TRBD1
v_gene: TRBV15
CDR3nt: TGTGCCACCGGCACAGGGGCAACTAATGAAAAACTGTTTTTT
CDR3aa: CATGTGATNEKLFF

j_gene: TRBJ2-4
abundance: NA
d_gene: NA
v_gene: TRBV15
CDR3nt: TGTGCCACCAGCGATCCTTGGGTCCCGGGGACTCACAAAAACATTCAGTACTTC
CDR3aa: CATSDPWVPGTHKNIQYF

j_gene: TRBJ2-7
abundance: many
d_gene: TRBD2
v_gene: TRBV5-1
CDR3nt: TGCGCCAGCAGCCAAGGGACTAGCGGGCGGGGCAAGCAGTACTTC
CDR3aa: CASSQGTSGRGKQYF

j_gene: TRBJ2-1
abundance: many
d_gene: NA
v_gene: TRBV3-1
CDR3nt: TGTGCCAGCACCCAAGCCGGGTGGAACAATGAGCAGTTCTTC
CDR3aa: CASTQAGWNNEQFF

j_gene: TRBJ1-1
abundance: many
d_gene: TRBD1
v_gene: TRBV30
CDR3nt: TGTGCCTGGGGGACAGTGAACACTGAAGCTTTCTTT
CDR3aa: CAWGTVNTEAFF

j_gene: TRBJ2-1
abundance: many
d_gene: TRBD2
v_gene: TRBV7-8
CDR3nt: TGTGCCAGCAGCTTGTGGGCTAGCGGGGCCAATGAGCAGTTCTTC
CDR3aa: CASSLWASGANEQFF

j_gene: TRBJ2-1
abundance: NA
d_gene: TRBD2
v_gene: TRBV28
CDR3nt: TGTGCCAGCAGTACCGCGGGGGGGCGTGAGCAGTTCTTC
CDR3aa: CASSTAGGREQFF

j_gene: TRBJ1-2
abundance: many
d_gene: NA
v_gene: TRBV6-1
CDR3nt: TGTGCCAGCAAGGAGGGATACGATGGCTACACCTTC
CDR3aa: CASKEGYDGYTF

j_gene: TRBJ2-7
abundance: NA
d_gene: NA
v_gene: TRBV28
CDR3nt: TGTGCCAGCAGACGGTTAGCGGATCCCTACGGGCAGTACTTC
CDR3aa: CASRRLADPYGQYF

j_gene: TRBJ2-3
abundance: many
d_gene: TRBD2
v_gene: TRBV20-1
CDR3nt: TGCAGTGCTTCAAAGCGGGAGATCCCAGATACGCAGTATTTT
CDR3aa: CSASKREIPDTQYF

j_gene: TRBJ1-2
abundance: many
d_gene: NA
v_gene: TRBV12-3/TRBV12-4
CDR3nt: TGTGCCAGCAGTGCGGAACAGCACCAGTCGTTTGGCTACACCTTC
CDR3aa: CASSAEQHQSFGYTF

j_gene: TRBJ1-1
abundance: many
d_gene: NA
v_gene: TRBV4-2
CDR3nt: TGTGCCAGCAGCCAGGGGGCTGAGGCTTTCTTT
CDR3aa: CASSQGAEAFF

j_gene: TRBJ2-5
abundance: many
d_gene: TRBD2
v_gene: TRBV20-1
CDR3nt: TGCAGTGCTAGAGCATCTAAGGGACTAGCGGGAGTGGAGACCCAGTACTTC
CDR3aa: CSARASKGLAGVETQYF

j_gene: TRBJ1-5
abundance: NA
d_gene: NA
v_gene: TRBV12-3/TRBV12-4
CDR3nt: TGTGCCAGCAGTTCCTCCCGGTCCTCGCATCAGCCCCAGCATTTT
CDR3aa: CASSSSRSSHQPQHF

j_gene: TRBJ1-2
abundance: many
d_gene: NA
v_gene: TRBV12-3/TRBV12-4
CDR3nt: TGTGCCAGCAGTCGCCGACAGGAGAACTATGGCTACACCTTC
CDR3aa: CASSRRQENYGYTF

j_gene: TRBJ2-1
abundance: many
d_gene: NA
v_gene: TRBV18
CDR3nt: TGTGCCAGCTCACCGGGGAGCCAGGACAATGAGCAGTTCTTC
CDR3aa: CASSPGSQDNEQFF

j_gene: TRBJ2-7
abundance: many
d_gene: TRBD2
v_gene: TRBV15
CDR3nt: TGTGCCACCAGCAATGGACTAGCGGGATCCTACGAGCAGTACTTC
CDR3aa: CATSNGLAGSYEQYF

j_gene: TRBJ1-2
abundance: few
d_gene: TRBD1
v_gene: TRBV19
CDR3nt: TGTGCCAGTAGGACTCCGGGACAGGGCTCCTATGGCTACACCTTC
CDR3aa: CASRTPGQGSYGYTF

j_gene: TRBJ1-1
abundance: many
d_gene: NA
v_gene: TRBV28
CDR3nt: TGTGCCAGCAGTAGGCTGGACAGCCTATACACTGAAGCTTTCTTT
CDR3aa: CASSRLDSLYTEAFF

j_gene: TRBJ1-3
abundance: many
d_gene: NA
v_gene: TRBV18
CDR3nt: TGTGCCAGCTCCCAGGGTCAGGCGTCCTCTGGAAACACCATATATTTT
CDR3aa: CASSQGQASSGNTIYF

j_gene: TRBJ2-1
abundance: many
d_gene: TRBD2
v_gene: TRBV27
CDR3nt: TGTGCCAGTGCACTAGCGGGAGTTATGAATGAGCAGTTCTTC
CDR3aa: CASALAGVMNEQFF

j_gene: TRBJ1-2
abundance: NA
d_gene: TRBD1
v_gene: TRBV29-1
CDR3nt: TGCAGCGCGGCAGGACAGGGGGCAGGCTATGGCTACACCTTC
CDR3aa: CSAAGQGAGYGYTF

j_gene: TRBJ2-1
abundance: few
d_gene: NA
v_gene: TRBV10-3
CDR3nt: TGTGCCATCAGTGAGTCTCTCTCGAACTGGAACAATGAGCAGTTCTTC
CDR3aa: CAISESLSNWNNEQFF

j_gene: TRBJ2-3
abundance: few
d_gene: NA
v_gene: TRBV9
CDR3nt: TGTGCCAGCAGCGCCTACCTTAGCACAGATACGCAGTATTTT
CDR3aa: CASSAYLSTDTQYF

j_gene: TRBJ2-1
abundance: many
d_gene: TRBD2
v_gene: TRBV5-4
CDR3nt: TGTGCCAGCAGCTTGAGCGGGAGCTATTACAATGAGCAGTTCTTC
CDR3aa: CASSLSGSYYNEQFF

j_gene: TRBJ1-1
abundance: many
d_gene: NA
v_gene: TRBV2
CDR3nt: TGTGCCAGCAGGGGGGGGGATGCTGAAGCTTTCTTT
CDR3aa: CASRGGDAEAFF

j_gene: TRBJ2-2
abundance: NA
d_gene: NA
v_gene: TRBV12-3/TRBV12-4
CDR3nt: TGTGCCAGCAGTTTTTACGGGGAGCTGTTTTTT
CDR3aa: CASSFYGELFF

j_gene: TRBJ2-2
abundance: NA
d_gene: TRBD2
v_gene: TRBV11-1
CDR3nt: TGTGCCAGCAGCCCCGTGGGAGGGAGGTGGAACACCGGGGAGCTGTTTTTT
CDR3aa: CASSPVGGRWNTGELFF

j_gene: TRBJ2-1
abundance: many
d_gene: TRBD1
v_gene: TRBV2
CDR3nt: TGTGCCAGCAGTGAATGGACAGGCCTCTACAATGAGCAGTTCTTC
CDR3aa: CASSEWTGLYNEQFF

j_gene: TRBJ2-7
abundance: many
d_gene: NA
v_gene: TRBV6-2/TRBV6-3
CDR3nt: TGTGCCAGCAGTTACTCGCAAAAGGGGAACTACGAGCAGTACTTC
CDR3aa: CASSYSQKGNYEQYF

j_gene: TRBJ2-2
abundance: many
d_gene: TRBD2
v_gene: TRBV28
CDR3nt: TGTGCCAGCAGAAGCGGGACGAACACCGGGGAGCTGTTTTTT
CDR3aa: CASRSGTNTGELFF

j_gene: TRBJ2-1
abundance: many
d_gene: TRBD1
v_gene: TRBV12-3/TRBV12-4
CDR3nt: TGTGCCAGCATCCCGGGACAGGATCCCTACAATGAGCAGTTCTTC
CDR3aa: CASIPGQDPYNEQFF

j_gene: TRBJ2-3
abundance: many
d_gene: NA
v_gene: TRBV5-1
CDR3nt: TGTGCCAGCAGCTTGGGGGCTAGAGACCCAGATACGCAGTATTTT
CDR3aa: CASSLGARDPDTQYF

j_gene: TRBJ2-5
abundance: many
d_gene: NA
v_gene: TRBV2
CDR3nt: TGTGCCAGCAGTGTGGAGGGGTGGGAGACCCAGTACTTC
CDR3aa: CASSVEGWETQYF